A single sample gave rise to the 18 T cell receptor beta chains below, sequenced in a study of blood T cell repertoires in COVID-19. Measured with immunoSEQ multiplex PCR; TCRdb has only the in-frame clones, and not every one. Of approximately 110,000 clones in the sample, about 91% were seen once. Sequenced material: peripheral blood. All receptors derive from a woman aged 45 to 65 with active or convalescent COVID-19.

The chain uses TRBV3-1 (or the pseudogene TRBV3-2) and TRBJ2-1, with 7 bases matching TRBD2. CDR1 is LGHDT, CDR2 YNNKEL, per germline (reference sequence). The CDR3 loop spans 15 amino acids. Trimming removed 0 bases from V and 9 bases from J; junction bases left unmatched: 8. The CDR3 DNA reads TGTGCCAGCAGCCAAGATTGGAAACGCGGGGGTGAGCAGTTCTTC. Amino acids: CASSQDWKRGGEQFF.

The genes are TRBV18 and TRBJ2-7; possibly TRBD2 for D (5 bases). The V gene's germline CDR1 is KGHSH and CDR2 LQKENI. V lost 2 bases to trimming and J lost 3 bases, with 5 bases between them. The CDR3 totals 12 residues. The CDR3 loop reads CASSPDYYEQYF. DNA for the CDR3: TGTGCCAGCTCACCAGACTACTACGAGCAGTACTTC.

This chain uses TRBV7-9 with TRBJ2-7; possibly TRBD2 for D (5 bases). Trimming pared 2 bases from V and 5 bases from J, leaving 7 bases between. The CDR3 is made up of 12 amino acids. In germline, CDR1 is SEHNR, CDR2 FQNEAQ (reference sequence). CDR3 in amino acids: CASSLQEDEQYF. In nucleotides, the CDR3 is TGTGCCAGCAGCTTACAGGAGGACGAGCAGTACTTC.

The chain recombines TRBV28 with TRBJ1-2, with 7 nucleotides matching TRBD1. CDR1 and CDR2 from the germline V gene are MDHEN and SYDVKM. V shed 2 bases, J shed 11 bases, and the junction held 8 bases outside the gene matches. The CDR3 spans 13 residues. The CDR3 spells CASSLAQGMGYTF. The CDR3 coding sequence is TGTGCCAGCAGTTTAGCACAGGGGATGGGGTACACCTTC.

The gene calls are TRBV9 and TRBJ2-4, with D maybe TRBD2 (6 bases). V lost 0 bases, J lost 8 bases, and 15 bases lay in between. CDR1 and CDR2 (germline): SGDLS, YYNGEE. The CDR3 covers 15 residues. CDR3 in amino acids: CASSVAAAGGDIQYF. The CDR3 DNA reads as TGTGCCAGCAGCGTAGCTGCGGCAGGAGGGGACATTCAGTACTTC.

The V and J genes are TRBV12-3 or TRBV12-4 and TRBJ2-5, with D possibly TRBD2 on 5 matching bases. This CDR3 has 12 amino acids. Trimming pared 6 bases from V and 14 bases from J, leaving 19 bases between. The CDR3 nucleotides read TGTGCCAGCAGCTATGAGCGGCAAACCCTCTACTTC. This gives the protein CASSYERQTLYF.

This rearrangement joins TRBV5-1 to TRBJ1-4; 9 bases match TRBD1. Germline values: CDR1 SGHRS, CDR2 YFSETQ. With 5 bases clipped from V and 8 bases from J, the junction kept 7 bases outside the gene matches. This CDR3 is built from 14 residues. CDR3 coding DNA: TGCGCCAGCAGGCCGGGACAGGGAAGGGAAAAACTGTTTTTT. It yields the protein CASRPGQGREKLFF.

This chain joins TRBV4-2 and TRBJ1-1, with 11 bases matching TRBD1. CDR3 length: 16 residues. Trimming removed 1 base from V and 2 bases from J; junction bases left unmatched: 3. Germline CDR1 is LGHNA and CDR2 is YNFKEQ. The CDR3 protein is CASSQVRTGGNTEAFF. The CDR3 nucleotides read TGTGCCAGCAGCCAAGTGAGGACAGGGGGCAACACTGAAGCTTTCTTT.

The chain couples TRBV7-9 to TRBJ1-4; D is undetermined. This CDR3 has 12 residues. Trimming cost V 5 bases and J 15 bases, with 16 bases left between them. In germline, CDR1 is SEHNR, CDR2 FQNEAQ (reference sequence). The CDR3 sequence is CASSPHPRNLFF. The CDR3 DNA reads TGTGCCAGCAGCCCTCACCCCAGGAATTTGTTTTTT.

This clone was found a few times. The CDR3, as DNA: TGTGCCAGCAGCCAAGTAACTGAAGCTTTCTTT. Residues: CASSQVTEAFF. The chain combines TRBV14 with TRBJ1-1; D remains unclear. Germline V lookup: CDR1 SGHDN, CDR2 FVKESK. Trimming left V 1 base short and J 5 bases short, with 2 bases between. The CDR3 runs to 11 residues.

This chain links TRBV9 with TRBJ1-2, with 7 bases aligning to TRBD1. V lost 0 bases to trimming and J lost 4 bases; unmatched junction nucleotides: 6. The CDR3 extends over 15 amino acids. Germline loops: CDR1 SGDLS, CDR2 YYNGEE. CDR3 loop: CASSVASRGVYGYTF. For the CDR3, the DNA is TGTGCCAGCAGCGTAGCGAGCAGGGGGGTCTATGGCTACACCTTC.

This clone was seen a few times. The V call is TRBV2, the J call TRBJ2-1, with D possibly matching TRBD2 (6 bases). Trimming shortened V by 4 bases and J by 15 bases, and 16 bases separated the two germline ends. Germline CDR1 reads SNHLY; CDR2 reads FYNNEI. This CDR3 has 12 amino acids. DNA for the CDR3: TGTGCCAGCAGTGGCCTTCTGACTAGGGGGTTCTTC. Protein: CASSGLLTRGFF.

This clone showed up just a few times. The gene calls are TRBV19 and TRBJ2-2; D gene uncertain. The CDR3 is 13 amino acids. Per the germline V gene, CDR1 is LNHDA and CDR2 is SQIVND (reference sequence). V lost 6 bases to trimming and J lost 6 bases, with 11 bases between them. The CDR3 region has the DNA TGTGCCAGTAGGGTAGCCTGGGCCGGGGAGCTGTTTTTT. Its translation: CASRVAWAGELFF.

The chain is built from TRBV9 and TRBJ2-5; the match to TRBD2 covers 7 bases. The J segment lost 1 base and the V segment lost 0 bases, leaving 3 bases of the junction unmatched. Per germline, CDR1 SGDLS and CDR2 YYNGEE. The CDR3 extends over 15 amino acids. The CDR3 protein is CASSVARGVQETQYF. The CDR3 DNA reads as TGTGCCAGCAGCGTAGCTCGGGGGGTCCAAGAGACCCAGTACTTC. Full variable domain (remainder filled in from reference TRBV9 and TRBJ2-5): DSGVTQTPKHLITATGQRVTLRCSPRSGDLSVYWYQQSLDQGLQFLIQYYNGEERAKGNILERFSAQQFPDLHSELNLSSLELGDSALYFCASSVARGVQETQYFGPGTRLLVL.

The chain carries TRBV9 and TRBJ2-5, with TRBD2 as a possible D gene (5 bases). Germline CDR1 SGDLS, CDR2 YYNGEE. This CDR3 contains 14 residues. Trimming removed 1 base at V and 7 bases at J, with 14 bases between. The CDR3 protein is CASSVSELDGTQYF. The CDR3, as DNA: TGTGCCAGCAGCGTATCAGAACTAGATGGGACCCAGTACTTC. The full variable domain, completed using reference TRBV9 and TRBJ2-5, is DSGVTQTPKHLITATGQRVTLRCSPRSGDLSVYWYQQSLDQGLQFLIQYYNGEERAKGNILERFSAQQFPDLHSELNLSSLELGDSALYFCASSVSELDGTQYFGPGTRLLVL.

This clone was picked up a small number of times. The CDR3 loop is CASSEFRRDSQPQHF. CDR3 in DNA: TGCGCCAGCAGTGAGTTTCGGAGGGACAGTCAGCCCCAGCATTTT. This sequence joins TRBV4-1 and TRBJ1-5, with 7 bases identical to TRBD1. The CDR3 extends over 15 amino acids. J gave up 6 bases and V 6 bases, and 11 bases lay outside the gene matches. The germline V gene has CDR1 MGHRA and CDR2 YSYEKL.

The CDR3 sequence is CASSLTGTSAPYF. For the CDR3, the DNA is TGTGCCAGCAGCCTTACCGGGACTAGCGCACCTTATTTT. V and J are TRBV11-1 and TRBJ2-3; 10 bases agree with TRBD2. The CDR3 contains 13 residues. V shed 5 bases, J shed 15 bases, and the junction held 11 bases outside the gene matches. CDR1 and CDR2 from the germline V gene are SGHAT and FQDESV (reference sequence). The whole variable domain, filled in from reference TRBV11-1 and TRBJ2-3, reads EAEVAQSPRYKITEKSQAVAFWCDPISGHATLYWYRQILGQGPELLVQFQDESVVDDSQLPKDRFSAERLKGVDSTLKIQPAELGDSAMYLCASSLTGTSAPYFGPGTRLTVL.

The V and J genes are TRBV6-6 and TRBJ1-3, with D possibly TRBD1 on 6 matching bases. The CDR3 covers 14 residues. V was clipped by 4 bases and J by 6 bases, with 13 bases between them. Germline V CDR1 and CDR2: MNHNY, SVGAGI (reference sequence). For the CDR3, the DNA is TGTGCCAGCAGTTTTCGACAGGAGTTAAACACCATATATTTT. Translation: CASSFRQELNTIYF.